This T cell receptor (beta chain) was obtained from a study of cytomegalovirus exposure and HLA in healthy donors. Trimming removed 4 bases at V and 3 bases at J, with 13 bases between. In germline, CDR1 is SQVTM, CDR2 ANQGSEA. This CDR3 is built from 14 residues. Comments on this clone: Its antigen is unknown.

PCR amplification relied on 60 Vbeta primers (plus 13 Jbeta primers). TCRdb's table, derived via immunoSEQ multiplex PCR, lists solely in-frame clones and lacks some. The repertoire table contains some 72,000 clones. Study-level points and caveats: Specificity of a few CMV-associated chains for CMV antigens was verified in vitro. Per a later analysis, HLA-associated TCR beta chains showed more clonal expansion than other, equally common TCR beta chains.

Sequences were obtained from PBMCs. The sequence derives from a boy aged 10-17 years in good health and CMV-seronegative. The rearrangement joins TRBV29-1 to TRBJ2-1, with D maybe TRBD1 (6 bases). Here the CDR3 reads CSVALGQDYNEQFF. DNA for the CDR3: TGCAGCGTTGCATTGGGACAAGACTACAATGAGCAGTTCTTC.